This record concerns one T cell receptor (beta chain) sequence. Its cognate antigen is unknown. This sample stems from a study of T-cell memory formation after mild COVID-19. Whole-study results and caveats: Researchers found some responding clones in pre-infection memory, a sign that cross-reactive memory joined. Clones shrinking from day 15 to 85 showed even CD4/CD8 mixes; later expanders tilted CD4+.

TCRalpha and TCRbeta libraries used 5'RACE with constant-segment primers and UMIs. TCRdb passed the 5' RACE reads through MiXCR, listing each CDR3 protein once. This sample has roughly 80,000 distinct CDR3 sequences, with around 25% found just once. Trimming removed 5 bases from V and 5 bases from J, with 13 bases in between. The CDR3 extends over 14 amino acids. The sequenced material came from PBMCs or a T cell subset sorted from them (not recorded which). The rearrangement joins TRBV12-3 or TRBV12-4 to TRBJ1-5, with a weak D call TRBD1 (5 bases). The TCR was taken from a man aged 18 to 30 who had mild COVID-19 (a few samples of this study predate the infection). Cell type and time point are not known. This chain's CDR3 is CASSGTGRHQPQHF. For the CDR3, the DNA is TGTGCCAGCAGTGGGACCGGTCGGCATCAGCCCCAGCATTTT.